Detailed here is one T cell receptor beta chain. TCRdb re-called the 5' RACE reads and gives one entry per CDR3 protein, without DNA. The table for this sample gives about 300,000 distinct CDR3 sequences. The data stem from a study of T cells expressing NK-cell markers. This CDR3 region has 13 residues. CDR1 and CDR2 (germline): MGHDK, SYGVNS. The V and J genes are TRBV25-1 and TRBJ1-3. The sample comprised blood T cells: a sorted CD56 or NKG2C T cell subset, CD4+ or CD8+ T cells, or bulk PBMC T cells (not recorded which). This receptor was taken from a woman between 18 and 69 years old in good health. The CDR3 loop reads CASRKDSGNTIYF.